Sequencing of this TCR beta chain was carried out in a study of regulatory T cells in long-lasting Graves disease. As to time point: newly diagnosed GD, antithyroid drugs for less than 3 months. Making the TCR library involved RNA that had been extracted from PBMCs. Per American Thyroid Association guidelines, Graves' disease was diagnosed. EDTA tubes received around 9 milliliters of drawn peripheral blood. V shed 0 bases and J shed 1 base, with 0 bases lying between them. The CDR3 is 11 amino acids. Germline CDR1 SQVTM, CDR2 ANQGSEA. Ten or more counts support this clonotype. Its antigen is not identified. Study-level results: Patients with persistent disease shared 2,500 or so public clonotypes, outpacing the approximately 950 shared by new patients.

Researchers made TCR beta libraries by using iRepertoire HTBI primers and running Arm-PCR on CDR3 regions. In the original workflow: Among the samples, 62 TRBV and some 15 TRBJ segments were identified. One entry per CDR3 protein, called by TCRdb with MiXCR from the multiplex PCR reads. TCRdb assigned the V and J calls; the authors' analysis was not used. This repertoire shows about 240,000 distinct CDR3 sequences, 20% found once; its top ten account for around 13%. The receptor was derived from a female donor with Graves disease. The chain carries TRBV29-1 and TRBJ1-1; D is ambiguous. Sequences were derived from peripheral blood mononuclear cells (PBMCs), sampled at new diagnosis, from a patient treated with antithyroid drugs. Written as DNA, the CDR3 is TGCAGCGTTGAAGAGAACACTGAAGCTTTCTTT. The encoded protein is CSVEENTEAFF.